Listed below are T cell receptor beta chains from one sample, sequenced in a study of blood T cell repertoires in COVID-19. Data came from immunoSEQ multiplex PCR; TCRdb stores just in-frame clones and leaves some out. The sample has about 75,000 clones, 85% to 90% seen once. Sequences were obtained from peripheral blood. The receptors derive from a human donor in a cohort sampled during active COVID-19. CDR3s include the opening cysteine and the closing phenylalanine or tryptophan. The D gene is left open where the match is weak. Where a row states a size, it is once, few, many or the class of an expanded clone; other rows omit it.

CASTPGTGTGWSDEQYF TGTGCCAGTACCCCCGGGACCGGGACAGGGTGGTCTGACGAGCAGTACTTC TRBD1 TRBV19 once 17 TRBJ2-7
CATSRDWAGSSTDTQYF TGTGCCACCAGCAGAGATTGGGCAGGATCTAGCACAGATACGCAGTATTTT - TRBV15 - 17 TRBJ2-3
CASSWTNRVPGNTIYF TGTGCCAGCAGTTGGACCAACAGGGTCCCTGGAAACACCATATATTTT - TRBV6-5 - 16 TRBJ1-3
CASSIASSGRALTGELFF TGTGCCAGCAGCATCGCCTCTAGCGGGAGGGCCCTCACCGGGGAGCTGTTTTTT TRBD2 TRBV7-3 - 18 TRBJ2-2
CASSQRRLAGGTTNTGELFF TGTGCCAGCAGCCAAAGGCGACTAGCGGGAGGCACGACAAACACCGGGGAGCTGTTTTTT TRBD2 TRBV3-1/TRBV3-2 - 20 TRBJ2-2
CASSFSRAKNIQYF TGTGCCAGCAGTTTTAGTCGGGCCAAAAACATTCAGTACTTC - TRBV28 - 14 TRBJ2-4
CASTSSQGLHSPLHF TGTGCCAGCACTTCCTCACAGGGGTTGCATTCACCCCTCCACTTT TRBD1 TRBV6-5 - 15 TRBJ1-6
CASSFGSYNEQFF TGTGCCAGCAGTTTCGGGTCATACAATGAGCAGTTCTTC - TRBV27 - 13 TRBJ2-1
CASSESTTGSYNEQFF TGTGCCAGCAGTGAATCTACGACAGGCTCCTACAATGAGCAGTTCTTC - TRBV6-4 - 16 TRBJ2-1
CASSPGLDRETQYF TGTGCCAGCAGCCCCGGACTAGACAGGGAGACCCAGTACTTC - TRBV7-2 - 14 TRBJ2-5
CASSLLYEQYF TGTGCCAGCAGTTTACTCTACGAGCAGTACTTC - TRBV12-3/TRBV12-4 few 11 TRBJ2-7
CASRDRQETQYF TGTGCCAGCAGGGACAGGCAGGAGACCCAGTACTTC TRBD1 TRBV27 - 12 TRBJ2-5
CASSLGGTSSGNTIYF TGTGCCAGCAGCTTAGGCGGGACGTCCTCTGGAAACACCATATATTTT - TRBV7-2 - 16 TRBJ1-3
CATTREHTYEQYF TGTGCCACCACCCGGGAACATACCTACGAGCAGTACTTC - TRBV2 - 13 TRBJ2-7
CATSDLRGVAAGELFF TGTGCCACCAGTGATTTGCGGGGGGTCGCGGCCGGGGAGCTGTTTTTT TRBD2 TRBV24-1 - 16 TRBJ2-2
CASTDGISHEKLFF TGTGCCAGCACAGACGGGATCTCTCACGAAAAACTGTTTTTT - TRBV5-4 - 14 TRBJ1-4
CASSPDRGRPYGYTF TGTGCCAGCTCACCAGACAGGGGGCGACCTTATGGCTACACCTTC TRBD1 TRBV18 once 15 TRBJ1-2
CASSQGYSGGAADTQYF TGCGCCAGCAGCCAAGGATATAGCGGGGGGGCCGCGGATACGCAGTATTTT TRBD2 TRBV4-1 - 17 TRBJ2-3
CASSQVGGARSSNEQFF TGTGCCAGCAGCCAAGTCGGGGGGGCGCGCAGTTCCAATGAGCAGTTCTTC TRBD2 TRBV3-1/TRBV3-2 - 17 TRBJ2-1
CAISGGEAGPYGYTF TGTGCCATCAGTGGTGGGGAGGCAGGGCCCTATGGCTACACCTTC - TRBV10-3 - 15 TRBJ1-2
CASSDRVVNSPLHF TGTGCCAGCAGTGACAGGGTTGTTAATTCACCCCTCCACTTT TRBD1 TRBV28 - 14 TRBJ1-6
CASSSDRGPRNYGYTF TGCGCCAGCAGCTCGGACAGGGGTCCCCGAAACTATGGCTACACCTTC TRBD1 TRBV5-1 - 16 TRBJ1-2
CASSLGLAAKNIQYF TGTGCCAGCAGCTTAGGCCTAGCAGCCAAAAACATTCAGTACTTC - TRBV13 - 15 TRBJ2-4
CASSVKRDSGSGNTIYF TGTGCCAGCAGCGTAAAACGGGACTCCGGCTCTGGAAACACCATATATTTT - TRBV9 - 17 TRBJ1-3
CASSQNLAGGEQYF TGTGCCAGCAGCCAAAATCTGGCGGGAGGTGAGCAGTACTTC TRBD2 TRBV3-1/TRBV3-2 - 14 TRBJ2-7
CASSLDNNQPQHF TGCGCCAGCAGCCTGGACAACAATCAGCCCCAGCATTTT - TRBV5-1 - 13 TRBJ1-5
CASSQDWTGGLAGELFF TGCGCCAGCAGCCAAGACTGGACGGGGGGGCTGGCCGGGGAGCTGTTTTTT TRBD2 TRBV4-3 - 17 TRBJ2-2
CASRGGQDIYNEQFF TGTGCCAGCAGGGGGGGACAGGATATCTACAATGAGCAGTTCTTC TRBD1 TRBV6-6 - 15 TRBJ2-1
CASSLVDGGQNYGYTF TGTGCCAGCAGCTTGGTAGACGGAGGACAGAACTATGGCTACACCTTC - TRBV5-4 - 16 TRBJ1-2
CASSLEGANSPLHF TGTGCCAGCAGCTTAGAGGGGGCGAATTCACCCCTCCACTTT TRBD1 TRBV7-2 - 14 TRBJ1-6
CASSESTGGRDEQYF TGCGCCAGCAGTGAGTCCACAGGGGGCCGGGACGAGCAGTACTTC TRBD1 TRBV10-1 - 15 TRBJ2-7
CASSQNRELQPQHF TGTGCCAGCAGCCAAAACAGGGAACTTCAGCCCCAGCATTTT - TRBV28 - 14 TRBJ1-5
CASSSVEPLAKNIQYF TGTGCCAGCAGCTCGGTGGAGCCTCTAGCCAAAAACATTCAGTACTTC - TRBV7-9 once 16 TRBJ2-4
CASRARYTGELFF TGTGCCAGCAGAGCGAGATACACCGGGGAGCTGTTTTTT - TRBV2 - 13 TRBJ2-2
CASSRGQTSTEAFF TGTGCCAGTAGTCGTGGACAGACCTCCACTGAAGCTTTCTTT - TRBV19 - 14 TRBJ1-1
CASSYGRLAEQYF TGTGCCAGCAGTTACGGCCGCTTAGCCGAGCAGTACTTC - TRBV6-2/TRBV6-3 few 13 TRBJ2-7
CASSLQGGSPLHF TGCGCCAGCAGCTTGCAAGGGGGTTCACCCCTCCACTTT - TRBV5-1 - 13 TRBJ1-6
CASSLAGGLTGELFF TGCGCCAGCAGCTTGGCTGGAGGGCTCACCGGGGAGCTGTTTTTT - TRBV5-1 - 15 TRBJ2-2
CASSSLVGAQIPQPQHF TGTGCCAGCAGCAGCTTAGTAGGAGCCCAAATCCCTCAGCCCCAGCATTTT - TRBV7-8 once 17 TRBJ1-5
CASAGSSNEKLFF TGTGCCAGCGCCGGGAGTTCTAATGAAAAACTGTTTTTT - TRBV3-1/TRBV3-2 - 13 TRBJ1-4
CSVSQGRNSPLHF TGCAGCGTTTCACAGGGGCGGAATTCACCCCTCCACTTT TRBD1 TRBV29-1 - 13 TRBJ1-6
CATSDRLAGGLNEQFF TGTGCCACCAGTGACCGTCTAGCGGGGGGGCTTAATGAGCAGTTCTTC TRBD2 TRBV24-1 once 16 TRBJ2-1
CASSYSWQGASGLAFF TGTGCCAGCAGTTACTCGTGGCAGGGGGCCTCGGGACTTGCTTTCTTT TRBD1 TRBV6-5 - 16 TRBJ1-1
CASSLGTSGSTDTQYF TGTGCCAGCAGCTTGGGGACTAGCGGCAGCACAGATACGCAGTATTTT TRBD2 TRBV5-5 - 16 TRBJ2-3
CASSPGGPQHF TGTGCCAGCAGTCCTGGGGGCCCCCAGCATTTT - TRBV6-6 - 11 TRBJ1-5
CASSLEPWLNTEAFF TGCGCCAGCAGCTTGGAGCCTTGGTTGAACACTGAAGCTTTCTTT - TRBV5-1 - 15 TRBJ1-1
CASSVRRGVQGSHNEQFF TGTGCCAGCAGCGTACGTAGGGGGGTACAGGGGAGCCACAATGAGCAGTTCTTC - TRBV9 - 18 TRBJ2-1
CASRDRQGWDTEAFF TGTGCCAGCAGAGATCGACAGGGATGGGACACTGAAGCTTTCTTT TRBD1 TRBV7-9 - 15 TRBJ1-1
CASSFERGGGATAELFF TGTGCCAGCAGCTTCGAGAGGGGAGGCGGTGCGACCGCGGAGCTGTTTTTT - TRBV5-4 - 17 TRBJ2-2
CASSQGTSGSYEQFF TGTGCCAGCAGCCAAGGGACTAGCGGGAGCTATGAGCAGTTCTTC TRBD2 TRBV4-2 - 15 TRBJ2-1
CASSATGGSNYGYTF TGTGCCAGCAGTGCTACAGGGGGATCGAACTATGGCTACACCTTC TRBD1 TRBV2 - 15 TRBJ1-2